The present entry profiles one TCR beta chain with its context. The antigen remains undetermined. The study ran its PCR with 60 Vbeta and 13 Jbeta primers. Some clones are missing from TCRdb's copy, which holds only in-frame ones; the method was immunoSEQ multiplex PCR. The sample includes approximately 70,000 clones, roughly 79% seen only once; the top ten take around 6.3%. This sample stems from a study of cytomegalovirus exposure and HLA in healthy donors. Study-wide results and caveats: Across HLA loci, a later analysis found differing TCR association rates, with DRB1 most and HLA-C fewest. Most CMV-associated TCR beta chains appeared HLA-restricted in a later analysis.

CDR3 size: 13 residues. The V gene's germline CDR1 is SNHLY and CDR2 FYNNEI. The chain employs TRBV2 and TRBJ2-5; TRBD1 agrees at 10 bases. With the DNA end fitting TRBJ2-7 better, the J assignment may be wrong. This TCR derives from a man aged 45-65 years in good health and CMV-seronegative. Input material: PBMCs. The DNA for the CDR3 is TGTGCCACCCAGGGGACAGGGGACTACGAGCAGTACTTC. Translated: CATQGTGDYEQYF.